Listed below are T cell receptor beta chains from one sample, sequenced in a study of blood T cell repertoires in COVID-19. TCRdb's copy holds only in-frame clones and misses some; the assay was immunoSEQ multiplex PCR. The table has 350,000 to 450,000 clones, about 90% seen once. Sequenced input: PBMCs or T cells enriched from blood (not recorded which). The receptors were gathered from a woman aged 25-40 years who had recovered from COVID-19. Both conserved end residues are part of each CDR3. A D gene is named only where the DNA matches it firmly. A row's size may be missing; if present it is once, few, many or a size class.

CDR3nt: TGTGCCAGCAGGGGGTCAGGGGCGGGAGTGGCAGATACGCAGTATTTT; CDR3aa: CASRGSGAGVADTQYF; abundance: NA; d_gene: NA; len: 16; j_gene: TRBJ2-3; v_gene: TRBV28
CDR3nt: TGTGCCAGCAGCGTGGGACTAACTCACAATGAGCAGTTCTTC; CDR3aa: CASSVGLTHNEQFF; abundance: NA; d_gene: TRBD2; len: 14; j_gene: TRBJ2-1; v_gene: TRBV9
CDR3nt: TGTGCCAGCAGCTCGCAGGGGGAAGGAGGCGGGGAACTGTTTTTT; CDR3aa: CASSSQGEGGGELFF; abundance: NA; d_gene: TRBD1; len: 15; j_gene: TRBJ1-4; v_gene: TRBV7-6
CDR3nt: TGTGCCAGCAGCCCCCACATAGGGAGGGAGTCCCCCGAGCAGTACTTC; CDR3aa: CASSPHIGRESPEQYF; abundance: NA; d_gene: TRBD2; len: 16; j_gene: TRBJ2-7; v_gene: TRBV3-1/TRBV3-2
CDR3nt: TGTGCCAGCAGCCGTTATGCCAGACAGACTAACTATGGCTACACCTTC; CDR3aa: CASSRYARQTNYGYTF; abundance: NA; d_gene: NA; len: 16; j_gene: TRBJ1-2; v_gene: TRBV7-8
CDR3nt: TGTGCCAGCAGCTTATCGGCGGAAATGAACACTGAAGCTTTCTTT; CDR3aa: CASSLSAEMNTEAFF; abundance: NA; d_gene: NA; len: 15; j_gene: TRBJ1-1; v_gene: TRBV7-3
CDR3nt: TGTGCCAGCAGCCTTGGGACACCCTACGAGCAGTACTTC; CDR3aa: CASSLGTPYEQYF; abundance: NA; d_gene: NA; len: 13; j_gene: TRBJ2-7; v_gene: TRBV11-1
CDR3nt: TGTGCCAGCAGCTTGGACTATCGGGGAGCTGAAGCTTTCTTT; CDR3aa: CASSLDYRGAEAFF; abundance: NA; d_gene: NA; len: 14; j_gene: TRBJ1-1; v_gene: TRBV5-6
CDR3nt: TGTGCCAGCAGTGAAAGGGGCGTCATAACCTACGAGCAGTACTTC; CDR3aa: CASSERGVITYEQYF; abundance: NA; d_gene: NA; len: 15; j_gene: TRBJ2-7; v_gene: TRBV6-1
CDR3nt: TGTGCCAGCAGTGAATCCCTGACAGGGGAGGGGGAGCTGTTTTTT; CDR3aa: CASSESLTGEGELFF; abundance: once; d_gene: TRBD1; len: 15; j_gene: TRBJ2-2; v_gene: TRBV25-1
CDR3nt: TGTGCCAGTTCACAGGGAGACGAGCAGTACTTC; CDR3aa: CASSQGDEQYF; abundance: NA; d_gene: NA; len: 11; j_gene: TRBJ2-7; v_gene: TRBV25-1
CDR3nt: TGTGCCAGTAGTGGCTCCGGGGGTCGGAGCTCCTATAATTCACCCCTCCACTTT; CDR3aa: CASSGSGGRSSYNSPLHF; abundance: NA; d_gene: NA; len: 18; j_gene: TRBJ1-6; v_gene: TRBV19
CDR3nt: TGTGCCAGCAGCCAATCTGACAGGGACTCGGGAGCTTTCTTT; CDR3aa: CASSQSDRDSGAFF; abundance: NA; d_gene: TRBD1; len: 14; j_gene: TRBJ1-1; v_gene: TRBV3-1/TRBV3-2
CDR3nt: TGTGCCAGCAGTGAAGAGTTGGGGGGTACCTATAATTCACCCCTCCACTTT; CDR3aa: CASSEELGGTYNSPLHF; abundance: NA; d_gene: NA; len: 17; j_gene: TRBJ1-6; v_gene: TRBV25-1
CDR3nt: TGTGCCAGCAGTGAAGGACAGGGCGAGTTCTTC; CDR3aa: CASSEGQGEFF; abundance: few; d_gene: TRBD1; len: 11; j_gene: TRBJ2-1; v_gene: TRBV2